This T cell receptor (beta chain) is drawn from a study of long-term antiretroviral therapy in people with HIV. Overall study: It was about a decade after the earliest samples that the 2015 immediate-ART recommendation appeared.

The CDR3 is 19 residues long. At the survey level, the v3.0 immunoSEQ assay was run. TCRdb's table, derived via immunoSEQ multiplex PCR, lists solely in-frame clones and lacks some. The sample has around 16,000 clones; around 94% are singletons. This clonotype was sampled from a woman between 45 and 60 years old with HIV. The chain joins TRBV1 to TRBJ1-6; the table assigns TRBD1, which was not confirmed against the DNA. TRBV1 is given as a pseudogene. This specimen consisted of unsorted PBMCs, obtained roughly 6.4 years after starting antiretroviral therapy. In DNA form, the CDR3 reads TGCACCAGCAGCCAAGCCCCGGGACAGGGGAAAGTGAATAATTCACCCCTCCACTTT. This encodes CTSSQAPGQGKVNNSPLHF.